Presented here are 17 T cell receptor beta chains from one specimen sequenced in a study of cytomegalovirus exposure and HLA in healthy donors. Assay used: immunoSEQ multiplex PCR; TCRdb lists only in-frame clones, some missing. The top ten hold approximately 3.1% of the sample, which has some 150,000 clones, more than 70% seen once. The sequenced material came from PBMCs. Every receptor here comes from a man between 18 and 35 years old in good health and CMV-seronegative.

The gene calls are TRBV7-9 and TRBJ1-2; D not certain. This CDR3 has 13 amino acids. CDR1 and CDR2 from the germline V gene are SEHNR and FQNEAQ (reference sequence). Trimming removed 2 bases from V and 2 bases from J, with 6 bases in between. The CDR3 here is CASSLTENYGYTF. CDR3 DNA sequence: TGTGCCAGCAGCTTAACAGAGAACTATGGCTACACCTTC.

This rearrangement joins TRBV6-1 to TRBJ2-5; 10 positions agree with TRBD1. V shed 3 bases and J 4 bases; nucleotides not matched to a gene: 8. Germline V gene data show CDR1 as MNHNS and CDR2 as SASEGT. The CDR3 extends over 16 amino acids. The CDR3 is CASSEVGTGEIETQYF. The CDR3 coding sequence is TGTGCCAGCAGTGAGGTTGGGACAGGGGAGATAGAGACCCAGTACTTC.

The chain uses TRBV5-1 and TRBJ2-1; D is unresolved. V shed 4 bases and J shed 0 bases, with 11 bases lying between them. Germline assignment: CDR1 SGHRS and CDR2 YFSETQ. This CDR3 spans 15 amino acids. The CDR3 loop is CASSPSTRSYNEQFF. CDR3 in DNA: TGCGCCAGCAGCCCTTCGACACGCTCCTACAATGAGCAGTTCTTC.

The chain recombines TRBV10-3 with TRBJ2-1; a weak D match, TRBD1 (5 bases). The CDR3 contains 15 residues. Germline CDR1 reads ENHRY; CDR2 reads SYGVKD. Between the trimmed V and J ends, which lost 2 bases and 6 bases, there was a span of 14 bases. The CDR3, as DNA: TGTGCCATCAGTGAGCCCCGAGGCCAGGGCAATGAGCAGTTCTTC. Translation gives CAISEPRGQGNEQFF.

The chain carries TRBV6-4 and TRBJ2-3, with 9 bases aligning to TRBD2. Trimming at V came to 3 bases and at J to 3 bases, leaving 1 base not matched to a gene. The CDR3 spans 14 residues. From germline, CDR1 is MRHNA and CDR2 SNTAGT. The CDR3 region is CASSEAGGTDTQYF. As DNA, the CDR3 is TGTGCCAGCAGTGAGGCGGGAGGGACAGATACGCAGTATTTT.

J is TRBJ2-7 and V is TRBV7-8; weak D call: TRBD1 (5 bases). The V end was cut by 5 bases, the J end by 6 bases, with 17 bases between. Germline V gene lookup returns CDR1 SGHVS and CDR2 FQNEAQ. This CDR3 is built from 14 residues. CDR3 protein: CASSPIGVDSEQYV. The CDR3 DNA reads as TGTGCCAGCAGCCCCATCGGCGTTGACAGCGAGCAGTACGTC.

The V call is TRBV27, the J call TRBJ1-2; D perhaps matches TRBD1 (6 bases). The CDR3 length is 16 residues. V was cut by 8 bases and J by 3 bases, with 22 bases left in between. Germline V CDR1 and CDR2: MNHEY, SMNVEV (reference sequence). CDR3 residues: CASGVGAESKDYGYTF. In nucleotides, the CDR3 is TGTGCCAGCGGAGTGGGGGCCGAATCAAAGGACTATGGCTACACCTTC.

A word on this clone: This same CDR3 is encoded by further DNA sequences in the sample. The chain couples TRBV27 to TRBJ2-1; TRBD2 agrees at 9 bases. J was trimmed by 0 bases and V by 6 bases; bases with no gene match: 3. From germline, CDR1 is MNHEY and CDR2 SMNVEV (reference sequence). There are 15 residues in the CDR3. Here the CDR3 reads CASSLSGSSYNEQFF. Here the CDR3 DNA reads TGTGCCAGCAGCCTTAGCGGGAGCTCCTACAATGAGCAGTTCTTC.

The CDR3 is CASQWNTEAFF. CDR3 nucleotides: TGTGCCAGTCAGTGGAACACTGAAGCTTTCTTT. The gene calls are TRBV2 and TRBJ1-1; no clear D. The CDR3 has 11 amino acids. The V and J ends lost 9 bases and 1 base respectively, with 6 bases between them. Per germline, CDR1 SNHLY and CDR2 FYNNEI.

CDR3 DNA sequence: TGTGCCAGCAGTACCCCCGGCGGAAATAATTCACCCCTCCACTTT. Translation gives CASSTPGGNNSPLHF. The chain carries TRBV27 and TRBJ1-6; D unclear. With 5 bases removed from V and 5 bases from J, the gap between germline ends came to 13 bases. Germline V CDR1 and CDR2: MNHEY, SMNVEV (reference sequence). The CDR3 is made up of 15 amino acids.

This clone appeared once. The identical CDR3 is also encoded by other nucleotide sequences in the sample. This sequence joins TRBV6-5 and TRBJ1-3, with 7 bases that match TRBD1. The CDR3 is 15 amino acids. Per germline, CDR1 MNHEY and CDR2 SVGAGI. J was trimmed by 2 bases and V by 0 bases; bases with no gene match: 1. CDR3 sequence (DNA): TGTGCCAGCAGTTACTCGCAGGGGGCTGGAAACACCATATATTTT. Amino acid sequence: CASSYSQGAGNTIYF.

This chain connects TRBV5-1 to TRBJ2-1; 11 bases align to TRBD2. The CDR3 extends over 15 amino acids. After removal of 4 bases from V and 1 base from J, the junction contained 1 base not matched to a gene. Germline CDR1 reads SGHRS; CDR2 reads YFSETQ. The DNA of the CDR3 is TGCGCCAGCAGCCGACTAGCGGGATCCTACAATGAGCAGTTCTTC. Translating it yields CASSRLAGSYNEQFF.

This clone came up a few times. The V and J genes are TRBV7-9 and TRBJ2-1; D possibly corresponds to TRBD2 (6 bases). The CDR3 has 15 residues. Trimming took 3 bases from V and 5 from J, leaving 14 bases between them. Germline assignment: CDR1 SEHNR and CDR2 FQNEAQ (reference sequence). CDR3 loop: CASSFRGNVNNEQFF. The CDR3 coding sequence is TGTGCCAGCAGCTTTCGCGGGAATGTTAACAATGAGCAGTTCTTC.

The chain is built from TRBV6-4 and TRBJ1-2, with 8 bases fitting TRBD1. With 1 base clipped from V and 8 bases from J, the junction kept 9 bases outside the gene matches. Germline V gene sequence: CDR1 MRHNA, CDR2 SNTAGT. The CDR3 has 15 residues. The CDR3 nucleotides are TGTGCCAGCAGTGACTGGGCAGGGGGCTCATGGGGCTACACCTTC. Protein: CASSDWAGGSWGYTF.

This clone was detected only a few times. The V call is TRBV5-1, the J call TRBJ2-7, with 7 bases matching TRBD1. The CDR3 runs 13 residues. V lost 4 bases and J lost 6; bases outside the gene matches: 7. Germline V gene sequence: CDR1 SGHRS, CDR2 YFSETQ. CDR3 sequence (DNA): TGCGCCAGCAGCGTTACAGGGGCGGGCGAGCAGTACGTC. This sequence encodes CASSVTGAGEQYV.

The chain employs TRBV4-1 and TRBJ2-1; D not resolved. V was cut by 5 bases and J by 13 bases, with 27 bases left in between. CDR1 is MGHRA, CDR2 YSYEKL, per germline. The CDR3 spans 16 residues. The CDR3 reads CASSSPPLDSSLPQFF. CDR3 DNA sequence: TGCGCCAGCAGCTCCCCCCCGTTGGATAGCTCACTCCCCCAGTTCTTC.

The chain links TRBV6-5 to TRBJ1-5; 8 nucleotides agree with TRBD1. The CDR3 has 15 amino acids. V was pared by 6 bases and J by 1 base, with 5 bases of the junction left unmatched. Germline CDR1 is MNHEY and CDR2 is SVGAGI. The chain's CDR3 is CASSRDRTSNQPQHF. For the CDR3, the DNA is TGTGCCAGCAGCAGGGACAGGACGAGCAATCAGCCCCAGCATTTT.